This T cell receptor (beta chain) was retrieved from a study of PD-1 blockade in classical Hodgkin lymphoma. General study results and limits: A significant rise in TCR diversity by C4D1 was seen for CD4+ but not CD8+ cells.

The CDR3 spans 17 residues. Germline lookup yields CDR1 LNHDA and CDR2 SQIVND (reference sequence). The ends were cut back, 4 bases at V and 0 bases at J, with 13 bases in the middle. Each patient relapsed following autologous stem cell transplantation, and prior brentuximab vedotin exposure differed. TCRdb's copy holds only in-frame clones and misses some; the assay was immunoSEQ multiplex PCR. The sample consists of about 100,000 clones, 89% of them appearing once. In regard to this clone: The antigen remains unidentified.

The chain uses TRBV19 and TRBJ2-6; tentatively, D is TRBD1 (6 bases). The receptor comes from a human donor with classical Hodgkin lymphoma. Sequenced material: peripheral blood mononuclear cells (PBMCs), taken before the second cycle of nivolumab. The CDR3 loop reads CASSTPGHVSGANVLTF. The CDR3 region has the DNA TGTGCCAGTAGTACCCCGGGACACGTCTCTGGGGCCAACGTCCTGACTTTC.